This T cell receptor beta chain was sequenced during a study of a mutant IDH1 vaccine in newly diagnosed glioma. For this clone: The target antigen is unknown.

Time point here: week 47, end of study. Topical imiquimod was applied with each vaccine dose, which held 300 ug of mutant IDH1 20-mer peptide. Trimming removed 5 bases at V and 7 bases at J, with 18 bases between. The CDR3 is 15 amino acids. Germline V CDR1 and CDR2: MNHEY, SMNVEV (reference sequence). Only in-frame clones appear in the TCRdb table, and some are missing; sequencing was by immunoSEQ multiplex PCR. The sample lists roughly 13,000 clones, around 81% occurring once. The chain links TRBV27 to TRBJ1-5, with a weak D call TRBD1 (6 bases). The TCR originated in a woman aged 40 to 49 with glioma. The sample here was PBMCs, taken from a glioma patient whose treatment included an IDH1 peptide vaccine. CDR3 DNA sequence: TGTGCCAGCAGTCGATCTAGGGGGTCAGGACAGCCCCAGCATTTT. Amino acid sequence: CASSRSRGSGQPQHF.